This TCR beta chain originates from a study of blood T cells in healthy people across ages. Broader study findings: Unsorted PBMC input precluded a conclusive naive versus antigen-experienced comparison.

Germline V gives CDR1 DFQATT, CDR2 SNEGSKA (reference sequence). The CDR3 runs to 15 residues. Trimming shortened V by 2 bases and J by 0 bases, and 12 bases separated the two germline ends. Concerning this clonotype itself: Its antigen remains unidentified.

Then a second PCR, running about 6 to 11 cycles, was carried out with a sample-barcoded 5' primer and a J-beta primer mix. TCRdb ran MiXCR on the 5' RACE reads and lists one entry per CDR3 protein. Of around 800,000 distinct CDR3 sequences listed, 53% are singletons. Each sample yielded at least 6 micrograms of PBMC total RNA. Sample: blood. The TCR was taken from an elderly man in good health. The chain links TRBV20-1 to TRBJ2-3, with TRBD2 as a possible D gene (5 bases). CDR3 sequence reads: CSARFRGPSTDTQYF. The CDR3 nucleotides are TGCAGTGCTAGATTCCGGGGTCCTAGCACAGATACGCAGTATTTT.